The 28 T cell receptor beta chains listed next were all sequenced from one sample in a study of blood T cell repertoires in COVID-19. This table comes from immunoSEQ multiplex PCR, and its TCRdb copy is limited to in-frame clones, with some not included. The data show roughly 80,000 clones, roughly 78% seen once. Material: peripheral blood. The receptors here all came from a human donor in a cohort sampled during active COVID-19.

The chain combines TRBV12-5 with TRBJ1-2, with D perhaps TRBD1 (5 bases). There are 13 residues in the CDR3. V was clipped by 6 bases and J by 5 bases, with 13 bases between them. Germline CDR1 and CDR2: LGHNT and FRNRAP. The CDR3 bases are TGTGCTAGTGGCCCCGCAGGGCAGTATGGCTACACCTTC. As protein: CASGPAGQYGYTF.

This chain uses TRBV9 with TRBJ2-1, with D tentatively TRBD1 (5 bases). The CDR3 loop spans 13 amino acids. Germline V gene lookup returns CDR1 SGDLS and CDR2 YYNGEE. The germline V and J ends were trimmed by 1 base and 8 bases, with 10 bases remaining between them. This CDR3 reads CASSVSGADEQFF. The CDR3 coding sequence is TGTGCCAGCAGCGTATCTGGGGCCGATGAGCAGTTCTTC.

This clone has a single count. This chain joins TRBV28 and TRBJ2-4, with 13 bases that match TRBD2. Germline-derived CDR1 and CDR2 are MDHEN and SYDVKM. The CDR3 totals 20 residues. Trimming at V came to 3 bases and at J to 0 bases, leaving 11 bases not matched to a gene. Here the CDR3 reads CASSFIRGLAGALAKNIQYF. The CDR3 DNA follows: TGTGCCAGCAGTTTCATTCGCGGACTAGCGGGGGCCCTAGCCAAAAACATTCAGTACTTC.

The chain is built from TRBV12-3 or TRBV12-4 and TRBJ2-2; TRBD1 is a possible D gene (6 bases). This CDR3 comprises 13 residues. V gave up 11 bases and J gave up 8 bases, with 18 bases separating them. CDR3 loop: CASYPQGLGELFF. CDR3 DNA: TGTGCCTCTTACCCCCAGGGGCTAGGGGAGCTGTTTTTT.

The gene calls are TRBV25-1 and TRBJ2-7; 9 bases match TRBD2. This CDR3 spans 15 amino acids. Germline values: CDR1 MGHDK, CDR2 SYGVNS. V gave up 4 bases and J gave up 3 bases; unmatched junction bases: 7. CDR3 residues: CASSGAGGRGYEQYF. CDR3 nucleotides: TGTGCCAGCAGTGGAGCGGGGGGTCGGGGCTACGAGCAGTACTTC.

The rearrangement uses TRBV6-5 and TRBJ2-2; tentative D call: TRBD2 (7 bases). Trimming shortened V by 7 bases and J by 5 bases, and 14 bases separated the two germline ends. The CDR3 length is 14 residues. Germline CDR1 MNHEY, CDR2 SVGAGI. The CDR3 DNA sequence: TGTGCCAGCAAACGGACTAGGGGGACCGGGGAGCTGTTTTTT. Its translation is CASKRTRGTGELFF.

The chain uses TRBV6-6 and TRBJ1-5, with 7 bases fitting TRBD1. The CDR3 has 15 amino acids. Trimming removed 4 bases from V and 5 bases from J; junction bases left unmatched: 8. Germline CDR1 MNHNY, CDR2 SVGAGI (reference sequence). CDR3 sequence reads: CASSSIRDSYQPQHF. The CDR3 region has the DNA TGTGCCAGCAGTTCTATCCGGGACAGTTATCAGCCCCAGCATTTT.

The V and J genes are TRBV5-1 and TRBJ1-2; possible D gene TRBD1, 5 bases. This CDR3 is built from 15 residues. Germline V gene lookup returns CDR1 SGHRS and CDR2 YFSETQ. V lost 0 bases, J lost 10 bases, and 19 bases lay in between. CDR3 coding DNA: TGCGCCAGCAGCTTGGTTGCCAGGGCTGTCAATGACTACACCTTC. It specifies CASSLVARAVNDYTF.

The gene calls are TRBV2 and TRBJ1-6; D uncertain. CDR1 and CDR2 (germline): SNHLY, FYNNEI. With 5 bases removed from V and 9 bases from J, the gap between germline ends came to 17 bases. There are 15 residues in the CDR3. Here the CDR3 DNA reads TGTGCCAGCAGTCTCACCGGGGATTCGGCTTCACCCCTCCACTTT. Its translation is CASSLTGDSASPLHF. Full variable domain (missing parts from reference TRBV2 and TRBJ1-6): EPEVTQTPSHQVTQMGQEVILRCVPISNHLYFYWYRQILGQKVEFLVSFYNNEISEKSEIFDDQFSVERPDGSNFTLKIRSTKLEDSAMYFCASSLTGDSASPLHFGNGTRLTVT.

This clone was detected only a few times. The chain links TRBV10-3 to TRBJ1-1; a weak D match, TRBD1 (5 bases). The CDR3 runs 13 residues. CDR1 and CDR2 from the germline V gene are ENHRY and SYGVKD. V lost 8 bases and J lost 3, with 13 bases in between. The CDR3 spells CAIRQLVDTEAFF. The CDR3 nucleotides are TGTGCCATCCGACAGCTTGTAGACACTGAAGCTTTCTTT.

This chain connects TRBV28 to TRBJ1-3, with D perhaps matching TRBD1 (5 bases). There are 16 residues in the CDR3. V was shortened by 5 bases and J by 6 bases, with 20 bases between the two germline ends. Germline V gene data show CDR1 as MDHEN and CDR2 as SYDVKM. The CDR3 nucleotides are TGTGCCAGCAGTATCCCATCATGGGGCCAAGTAAACACCATATATTTT. This codes for CASSIPSWGQVNTIYF.

This rearrangement joins TRBV5-1 to TRBJ1-5; D is perhaps TRBD1 (6 bases). The CDR3 spans 13 residues. The V end lost 4 bases, the J end lost 7 bases, and 12 bases lay between the germline ends. Germline loops: CDR1 SGHRS, CDR2 YFSETQ. The CDR3 loop reads CASSPGGRQPQHF. The CDR3 coding sequence is TGCGCCAGCAGCCCGGGGGGGCGGCAGCCCCAGCATTTT.

This clone was detected a few times. The chain recombines TRBV2 with TRBJ2-7; D not certain. Trimming removed 7 bases at V and 3 bases at J, with 10 bases between. Germline V lookup: CDR1 SNHLY, CDR2 FYNNEI. This CDR3 contains 12 residues. This CDR3 reads CASTAGNYEQYF. The CDR3 DNA reads TGTGCCAGCACGGCAGGCAACTACGAGCAGTACTTC.

This chain joins TRBV7-9 and TRBJ1-2; D perhaps matches TRBD1 (5 bases). The CDR3 extends over 12 amino acids. Germline V gives CDR1 SEHNR, CDR2 FQNEAQ (reference sequence). V was trimmed by 5 bases and J by 4 bases, leaving 8 bases between them. The DNA for the CDR3 is TGTGCCAGCAGCAAAGACAGCTATGGCTACACCTTC. Amino acid sequence: CASSKDSYGYTF.

J is TRBJ1-1 and V is TRBV11-2; 8 nucleotides align to TRBD1. Germline lookup yields CDR1 SGHAT and CDR2 FQNNGV. The CDR3 runs to 13 residues. The junction had 8 bases not matched to a gene; V was cut back by 5 bases and J by 9 bases. The CDR3 spells CASSISQGAKAFF. The CDR3 bases are TGTGCCAGCAGCATAAGTCAGGGGGCGAAAGCTTTCTTT. The variable domain in full, with the rest retrieved from reference TRBV11-2 and TRBJ1-1, is EAGVAQSPRYKIIEKRQSVAFWCNPISGHATLYWYQQILGQGPKLLIQFQNNGVVDDSQLPKDRFSAERLKGVDSTLKIQPAKLEDSAVYLCASSISQGAKAFFGQGTRLTVV.

The rearrangement uses TRBV7-9 and TRBJ2-5; TRBD1 agrees at 9 bases. CDR1 and CDR2 (germline): SEHNR, FQNEAQ (reference sequence). The trim removed 7 bases at V and 5 bases at J, leaving 8 bases unmatched. The length of the CDR3 is 14 residues. The CDR3 DNA is TGTGCCAGCATCCCGGGACAGGGCTTCGAGACCCAGTACTTC. Protein product: CASIPGQGFETQYF.

This clone was counted a single time. The genes are TRBV28 and TRBJ2-1; D is unresolved. The CDR3 is 14 residues long. V shed 9 bases and J shed 0 bases, with 12 bases lying between them. CDR1 and CDR2 from the germline V gene are MDHEN and SYDVKM. CDR3 in DNA: TGTGCCAGTCAAGACTGGAGCTCCTACAATGAGCAGTTCTTC. Translation: CASQDWSSYNEQFF.

The CDR3, as DNA: TGTGCCAGCAGCGCCCGGGACAGGGGGCCAGATACGCAGTATTTT. Amino acids: CASSARDRGPDTQYF. V and J are TRBV9 and TRBJ2-3; 12 nucleotides line up with TRBD1. J gave up 4 bases and V 3 bases, and 3 bases lay outside the gene matches. The CDR3 has 15 amino acids. Germline CDR1 and CDR2: SGDLS and YYNGEE.

The rearrangement joins TRBV14 to TRBJ2-5; 8 positions agree with TRBD2. With 3 bases clipped from V and 2 bases from J, the junction kept 8 bases outside the gene matches. CDR1 is SGHDN and CDR2 is FVKESK in the germline V gene. The CDR3 spans 16 residues. The CDR3 here is CASSHGSGVLQETQYF. The CDR3 DNA reads TGTGCCAGCAGCCATGGTAGCGGGGTACTTCAAGAGACCCAGTACTTC. Variable domain in full (rest from reference TRBV14 and TRBJ2-5): EAGVTQFPSHSVIEKGQTVTLRCDPISGHDNLYWYRRVMGKEIKFLLHFVKESKQDESGMPNNRFLAERTGGTYSTLKVQPAELEDSGVYFCASSHGSGVLQETQYFGPGTRLLVL.

This clone was counted once. The junction departs from germline at one end; a sequencing error may be responsible. The chain carries TRBV7-7 and TRBJ2-5; 7 bases are a match to TRBD1. The V gene's germline CDR1 is SSHAT and CDR2 FNYEAQ (reference sequence). The CDR3 length is 15 residues. The CDR3 region is CASSQGEVSQETQYF. CDR3 bases: TGTGCTAGCAGCCAGGGGGAAGTGTCCCAAGAGACCCAGTACTTC.

The genes are TRBV9 and TRBJ2-1; 8 nucleotides align to TRBD2. V trimming: 0 bases; J trimming: 4 bases; junction bases outside the gene matches: 6. Germline V gene lookup returns CDR1 SGDLS and CDR2 YYNGEE. The CDR3 sequence is 16 residues long. The CDR3 loop is CASSVAPAGVYNEQFF. As DNA, the CDR3 is TGTGCCAGCAGCGTAGCTCCAGCGGGGGTTTACAATGAGCAGTTCTTC.

The gene calls are TRBV19 and TRBJ1-5; possibly TRBD1 for D (5 bases). Trimming took 2 bases from V and 6 from J, leaving 17 bases between them. The germline gives CDR1 LNHDA, CDR2 SQIVND (reference sequence). This CDR3 is 16 amino acids long. For the CDR3, the DNA is TGTGCCAGTAGTATATCCGGCAGGGCCCAGGGTCAGCCCCAGCATTTT. Its translation is CASSISGRAQGQPQHF.

CDR3 amino acids: CASSLVAGEGTDTQYF. CDR3 nucleotide sequence: TGCGCCAGCAGCTTGGTAGCGGGGGAGGGCACAGATACGCAGTATTTT. The rearrangement links TRBV5-1 to TRBJ2-3, with TRBD2 identical over 9 bases. The V gene end was trimmed by 0 bases and the J gene end by 1 base; junction bases not matched to a gene: 3. Germline CDR1 is SGHRS and CDR2 is YFSETQ. The CDR3 has 16 amino acids.

This clone was counted a few times. V gene TRBV6-1 combines with J gene TRBJ1-1; D remains ambiguous. Deletions cut 2 bases from V and 4 bases from J, with 17 bases between. The CDR3 covers 16 residues. Looked up from germline, CDR1 is MNHNS and CDR2 is SASEGT. CDR3 DNA: TGTGCCAGCAGTGAAAGATTGGGAGGGAAGCGCACTGAAGCTTTCTTT. The encoded protein is CASSERLGGKRTEAFF.

The chain joins TRBV29-1 to TRBJ2-3, with TRBD2 matching 14 bases. V lost 0 bases and J lost 9; bases outside the gene matches: 11. Germline V gene lookup returns CDR1 SQVTM and CDR2 ANQGSEA. The CDR3 has 17 residues. CDR3 sequence: CSVEDQRLAGGPSTQYF. Here the CDR3 DNA reads TGCAGCGTTGAAGATCAGAGACTAGCGGGGGGGCCGAGCACGCAGTATTTT.

The gene calls are TRBV5-1 and TRBJ2-3; D possibly corresponds to TRBD2 (6 bases). This CDR3 contains 13 residues. V dropped 1 base and J dropped 6 bases, with 9 bases sitting between them. CDR1 and CDR2 from the germline V gene are SGHRS and YFSETQ. The CDR3 coding sequence is TGCGCCAGCAGCTTGATTCGGGGGGATACGCAGTATTTT. The encoded protein is CASSLIRGDTQYF.

V usage is TRBV19 and J usage is TRBJ2-6, with 8 bases aligning to TRBD1. This CDR3 is 17 amino acids long. With V trimmed by 9 bases and J by 2 bases, 12 bases remained unmatched. The germline gives CDR1 LNHDA, CDR2 SQIVND (reference sequence). The CDR3, as DNA: TGTGCCAGCGCCACCGGGACAGGTTCCGCTGGGGCCAACGTCCTGACTTTC. This sequence encodes CASATGTGSAGANVLTF.

This chain links TRBV5-4 with TRBJ2-3; D may be TRBD2 (6 bases). There are 15 residues in the CDR3. Between the trimmed V and J ends, which lost 4 bases and 3 bases, there was a span of 15 bases. CDR1 and CDR2 (germline): SGHNT, YYREEE (reference sequence). The CDR3, as DNA: TGTGCCAGCAGCCTTTCCCCGGGGGTGACAGATACGCAGTATTTT. Protein sequence: CASSLSPGVTDTQYF. Complete variable domain (other parts from reference TRBV5-4 and TRBJ2-3): ETGVTQSPTHLIKTRGQQVTLRCSSQSGHNTVSWYQQALGQGPQFIFQYYREEENGRGNFPPRFSGLQFPNYSSELNVNALELDDSALYLCASSLSPGVTDTQYFGPGTRLTVL.